The entry below gives a single TCR beta chain sequence along with its context. Some clones are missing from TCRdb's copy, which holds only in-frame ones; the method was immunoSEQ multiplex PCR. The profile covers tens of thousands of clones, with 91% appearing a single time and about 0.31% taken by the ten largest. The data derive from a study of T cell changes during pregnancy in multiple sclerosis. The J segment lost 5 bases and the V segment lost 2 bases, leaving 4 bases of the junction unmatched. CDR1 SGHTA and CDR2 FQGTGA come from the germline V gene. This CDR3 is built from 14 residues. This sequence originates from a female donor in good health, enrolled as a control in a pregnancy study. The sequenced sample was CD4+ T cells from peripheral blood mononuclear cells, obtained in the third trimester of pregnancy. The genes are TRBV7-3 and TRBJ1-1; 8 bases match TRBD1. The CDR3 protein is CASSLQGAKTEAFF. As DNA, the CDR3 is TGTGCCAGCAGCTTACAGGGGGCTAAGACTGAAGCTTTCTTT.